This T cell receptor (beta chain) stems from a study of shared clonotypes between healthy human individuals. Findings and limits, study-wide: Sharing across a few donors was seen in roughly 5.2% of naive CD4 clonotypes.

In its sample, this clone was seen a few times. Its antigen is still unknown. Per sorted-subset replicate PCR, input was around 220 ng DNA, representing about 30,000 T cell genomes. Clones were read by immunoSEQ multiplex PCR, and TCRdb kept only the in-frame ones, dropping some. The sample lists hundreds of thousands of clones; around 74% were seen once. The V segment lost 5 bases and the J segment 5 bases; nucleotides outside the gene matches: 12. This CDR3 has 17 residues. Germline assignment: CDR1 SGHTA and CDR2 FQGNSA. Sequencing was done on a sample of memory CD4+ T cells sorted from blood. The sample's subset: CD45RA-negative fraction. The chain combines TRBV7-2 with TRBJ2-1, with 10 nucleotides matching TRBD2. The receptor was derived from a woman aged 25 to 39 in good health. CDR3 sequence reads: CASSPHALLAGDNEQFF. In DNA, the CDR3 is TGTGCCAGCAGCCCCCATGCACTCCTAGCGGGAGACAATGAGCAGTTCTTC.